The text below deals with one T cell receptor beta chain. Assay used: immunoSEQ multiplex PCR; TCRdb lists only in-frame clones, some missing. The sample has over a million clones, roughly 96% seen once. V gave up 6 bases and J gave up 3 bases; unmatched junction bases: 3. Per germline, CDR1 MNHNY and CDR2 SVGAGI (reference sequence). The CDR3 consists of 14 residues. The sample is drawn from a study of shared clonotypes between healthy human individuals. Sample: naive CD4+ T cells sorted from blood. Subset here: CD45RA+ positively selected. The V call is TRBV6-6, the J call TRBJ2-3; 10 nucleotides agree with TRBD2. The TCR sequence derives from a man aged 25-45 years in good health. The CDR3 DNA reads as TGTGCCAGCAGAACTAGCGGGGTTACAGATACGCAGTATTTT. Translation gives CASRTSGVTDTQYF.